What follows are 25 T cell receptor beta chains derived from one specimen sequenced in a study of quantifying T cell responses using KT2 cells. The wider study: TCR alpha and beta constant-region primers primed reverse transcription of RNA.

Each cDNA got a UMI-containing oligo ligated at its 3' end. An equimolar mix of RC1.1 and RC1.2 primed the beta chain across TRBC1 and TRBC2. TCRdb fed the UMI-ligation and nested PCR reads into MiXCR, producing one record per CDR3 protein. The sample holds some 48,000 distinct CDR3 sequences, 11% seen once. Sequenced input: PBMCs spiked with cells of the T cell clone KT2. Receptors were obtained from a human donor.

This clonotype was recorded a few times. This chain links TRBV4-2 with TRBJ1-2; 9 bases match TRBD1. CDR3 length: 15 amino acids. J lost 8 bases, V lost 0 bases, and 7 bases had no gene match. From germline, CDR1 is LGHNA and CDR2 YNFKEQ. CDR3 in amino acids: CASSQDFRTGEGYTF. The CDR3 DNA reads as TGTGCCAGCAGCCAAGATTTCCGGACAGGGGAGGGCTACACCTTC.

V is TRBV5-6 and J is TRBJ1-4, with TRBD1 as a possible D gene (5 bases). Germline CDR1 and CDR2: SGHDT and YYEEEE. The CDR3 consists of 15 residues. Trimming stripped 2 bases from V and 4 bases from J, with 12 bases between. The CDR3 sequence: CASSFGARFNEKLFF. CDR3 sequence (DNA): TGTGCCAGCAGCTTCGGGGCGAGGTTTAATGAAAAACTGTTTTTT.

This chain uses TRBV6-5 with TRBJ2-1; TRBD1 might be the D (6 bases). The CDR3 runs to 14 residues. Germline V gene sequence: CDR1 MNHEY, CDR2 SVGAGI. Trimming shortened V by 2 bases and J by 4 bases, and 9 bases separated the two germline ends. In DNA form, the CDR3 reads TGTGCCAGCAGTTACACGGACAGTTACAATGAGCAGTTCTTC. It translates to CASSYTDSYNEQFF.

This clonotype was found many times. The rearrangement joins TRBV24-1 to TRBJ2-3; D tentatively reads TRBD1 or TRBD2 (5 bases each). Germline V lookup: CDR1 KGHDR, CDR2 SFDVKD. The CDR3 runs 15 residues. Trimming took off 7 bases at V and 0 bases at J, with 13 bases between the two ends. The CDR3 sequence is CATSQSGTSTDTQYF. The CDR3 bases are TGTGCCACCAGCCAGTCGGGGACGAGCACAGATACGCAGTATTTT.

The CDR3 sequence is CASRPRDRGLNEKLFF. The CDR3 DNA follows: TGTGCCAGCAGGCCCCGGGACAGGGGTCTAAATGAAAAACTGTTTTTT. This chain joins TRBV2 and TRBJ1-4, with 10 bases lining up with TRBD1. The V and J ends lost 6 bases and 5 bases, in that order; junction bases with no gene match: 9. There are 16 residues in the CDR3. Germline V gene sequence: CDR1 SNHLY, CDR2 FYNNEI.

This clonotype was detected a few times. Written as DNA, the CDR3 is TGTGCCAGCAGTGAACCCCCGGGCGCCACTGAAGCTTTCTTT. Translated, it gives CASSEPPGATEAFF. The chain carries TRBV6-1 and TRBJ1-1; D ambiguous. Per germline, CDR1 MNHNS and CDR2 SASEGT. The CDR3 consists of 14 residues. Trimming took 2 bases from V and 4 from J, leaving 11 bases between them.

In this sample, this clonotype turned up a few times. The DNA for the CDR3 is TGTGCCAGCAGGCCCCTCCGGGGGGAGACCCAGTACTTC. This encodes CASRPLRGETQYF. This chain connects TRBV6-2 or TRBV6-3 to TRBJ2-5; TRBD2 might be the D (6 bases). The germline V gene has CDR1 MNHEY and CDR2 SVGEGT. The length of the CDR3 is 13 residues. Trimming pared 6 bases from V and 5 bases from J, leaving 13 bases between.

V is TRBV4-3 and J is TRBJ2-7; D may be TRBD1 or TRBD2 (5 bases each). Trimming shortened V by 4 bases and J by 4 bases, and 17 bases separated the two germline ends. The CDR3 runs 15 residues. Germline V gene data show CDR1 as LGHNA and CDR2 as YSLEER. The CDR3 nucleotides read TGCGCCAGCAGCCCTGGACCGGGGCTTCAATACGAGCAGTACTTC. Translation gives CASSPGPGLQYEQYF.

Only a few counts were recorded for this clonotype. The chain is built from TRBV7-1 and TRBJ2-3; TRBD2 matches at 11 bases. TRBV7-1 has ORF status, its function being uncertain. With 5 bases clipped from V and 7 bases from J, the junction kept 11 bases outside the gene matches. The CDR3 has 16 amino acids. This CDR3 reads CASSPLGLAEVNTQYF. For the CDR3, the DNA is TGTGCCAGCAGCCCACTGGGACTAGCGGAAGTGAATACGCAGTATTTT.

There are many counts of this clonotype. The V and J genes are TRBV4-2 and TRBJ2-6; a weak D match, TRBD1 (5 bases). The V end was cut by 1 base, the J end by 0 bases, with 7 bases between. Germline CDR1 LGHNA, CDR2 YNFKEQ. The CDR3 runs to 16 residues. CDR3 sequence (DNA): TGTGCCAGCAGCCAAGGGACAAACTCTGGGGCCAACGTCCTGACTTTC. Its translation: CASSQGTNSGANVLTF.

V and J are TRBV15 and TRBJ1-1; D not certain. The length of the CDR3 is 13 residues. The V and J ends lost 7 bases and 1 base respectively, with 10 bases between them. Germline-derived CDR1 and CDR2 are LNHNV and YYDKDF (reference sequence). The CDR3 bases are TGTGCCACCACTTCGAGGCAGAACACTGAAGCTTTCTTT. Residues: CATTSRQNTEAFF.

This clonotype was found a few times. V usage is TRBV6-6 and J usage is TRBJ1-6; D possibly corresponds to TRBD1 (6 bases). From germline, CDR1 is MNHNY and CDR2 SVGAGI (reference sequence). V lost 2 bases, J lost 6 bases, and 14 bases lay in between. The CDR3 covers 16 residues. The chain's CDR3 is CASSYQARGTNSPLHF. The CDR3 coding sequence is TGTGCCAGCAGTTACCAAGCCAGGGGTACTAATTCACCCCTCCACTTT.

This clonotype was detected many times. The chain is built from TRBV20-1 and TRBJ2-7, with no clear D. The germline V gene encodes CDR1 DFQATT and CDR2 SNEGSKA (reference sequence). Trimming took off 3 bases at V and 6 bases at J, with 12 bases between the two ends. There are 12 residues in the CDR3. CDR3 protein: CSARPSLFEQYF. The CDR3 DNA sequence: TGCAGTGCTAGGCCCTCCCTTTTCGAGCAGTACTTC.

This clonotype has just a few counts. V gene TRBV6-5 combines with J gene TRBJ2-3; D is unclear. This CDR3 is 13 amino acids long. With 0 bases removed from V and 6 bases from J, the gap between germline ends came to 7 bases. Germline-derived CDR1 and CDR2 are MNHEY and SVGAGI. The CDR3 coding sequence is TGTGCCAGCAGTTACTCTGTGGGGGATACGCAGTATTTT. It translates to CASSYSVGDTQYF.

This clonotype has a count of ten or more. V and J are TRBV20-1 and TRBJ1-5; 12 bases fit TRBD1. This CDR3 is built from 18 residues. The V and J ends lost 3 bases and 5 bases, in that order; junction bases with no gene match: 14. Germline V gene sequence: CDR1 DFQATT, CDR2 SNEGSKA (reference sequence). The CDR3 reads CSASFRDRGREVHQPQHF. DNA for the CDR3: TGCAGTGCTAGTTTTCGGGACAGGGGGCGAGAGGTCCATCAGCCCCAGCATTTT.

The rearrangement uses TRBV18 and TRBJ1-1; no clear D. Trimming cost V 1 base and J 4 bases, with 7 bases left between them. Germline CDR1 reads KGHSH; CDR2 reads LQKENI. The CDR3 runs to 13 residues. The CDR3 DNA reads TGTGCCAGCTCACCACTCGGAGGCACTGAAGCTTTCTTT. Protein product: CASSPLGGTEAFF.

V and J are TRBV28 and TRBJ1-1; D is unclear. CDR3 length equals 11 residues. From germline, CDR1 is MDHEN and CDR2 SYDVKM. V was shortened by 8 bases and J by 0 bases, with 4 bases between the two germline ends. Here the CDR3 reads CASGVNTEAFF. CDR3 nucleotide sequence: TGTGCCAGCGGGGTGAACACTGAAGCTTTCTTT.

In this sample, this clonotype turned up a few times. Here the CDR3 DNA reads TGCGCCAGCAGCCAAGGAGAGTGGCCCCAGCATTTT. Translating gives CASSQGEWPQHF. The gene calls are TRBV4-1 and TRBJ1-5; D is undetermined. Trimming left V 1 base short and J 9 bases short, with 7 bases between. Germline V gives CDR1 MGHRA, CDR2 YSYEKL. CDR3 length: 12 amino acids.

This clonotype was found many times. The chain links TRBV12-3 or TRBV12-4 to TRBJ2-7; D gene ambiguous. V shed 2 bases and J shed 1 base, with 6 bases lying between them. This CDR3 region has 13 residues. In nucleotides, the CDR3 is TGTGCCAGCAGTTTATTAGGATCCTACGAGCAGTACTTC. It encodes CASSLLGSYEQYF.

This clonotype was picked up a small number of times. The chain has TRBV24-1 and TRBJ1-2; D possibly corresponds to TRBD1 (5 bases). Trimming pared 9 bases from V and 5 bases from J, leaving 15 bases between. This CDR3 has 13 residues. CDR1 is KGHDR, CDR2 SFDVKD, per germline. CDR3 nucleotides: TGTGCCACCTCGAGGGGACGGGATTATGGCTACACCTTC. Residues: CATSRGRDYGYTF.

The chain couples TRBV5-1 to TRBJ2-3, with no clear D. V was cut by 0 bases and J by 0 bases, with 5 bases left in between. The germline CDR1 and CDR2 sequences are SGHRS and YFSETQ. There are 14 residues in the CDR3. The CDR3 loop reads CASSLETSTDTQYF. CDR3 nucleotide sequence: TGCGCCAGCAGCTTGGAGACTAGCACAGATACGCAGTATTTT.

The chain combines TRBV6-5 with TRBJ1-6, with TRBD1 matching over 7 bases. The CDR3 is made up of 14 amino acids. V was pared by 5 bases and J by 5 bases, with 3 bases of the junction left unmatched. The germline gives CDR1 MNHEY, CDR2 SVGAGI. CDR3 nucleotide sequence: TGTGCCAGCAGTGATGGACAGGATAATTCACCCCTCCACTTT. This gives the protein CASSDGQDNSPLHF.

The V and J genes are TRBV5-1 and TRBJ2-3; D call uncertain. With 3 bases removed from V and 2 bases from J, the gap between germline ends came to 10 bases. There are 14 residues in the CDR3. The germline CDR1 and CDR2 sequences are SGHRS and YFSETQ. In DNA form, the CDR3 reads TGCGCCAGCAGCTCCGGGCTTAACACAGATACGCAGTATTTT. Residues: CASSSGLNTDTQYF.

By frequency in the sample, this clonotype is medium-sized. The chain is built from TRBV12-3 or TRBV12-4 and TRBJ1-2; D is undetermined. This CDR3 comprises 13 residues. V shed 0 bases and J shed 4 bases, with 6 bases lying between them. The CDR3 protein is CASSLALGYGYTF. Written as DNA, the CDR3 is TGTGCCAGCAGTTTAGCTCTAGGCTATGGCTACACCTTC.

In this sample, this clonotype turned up a few times. V is TRBV20-1 and J is TRBJ2-1; TRBD2 aligns across 12 bases. Germline loops: CDR1 DFQATT, CDR2 SNEGSKA (reference sequence). This CDR3 spans 16 amino acids. Trimming took 0 bases from V and 7 from J; bases not matched to a gene: 7. This chain's CDR3 is CSARELAGGEVNEQFF. The CDR3 DNA sequence: TGCAGTGCTAGAGAGCTAGCGGGAGGGGAAGTGAATGAGCAGTTCTTC.